Following are 25 T cell receptor beta chains from one sample sequenced in a study of CD8+ T cells in alopecia areata. Sequencing used cDNA as its template, made by extracting RNA and reverse transcribing it. Repertoires were generated with immunoSEQ multiplex PCR, while TCRdb's copy carries only in-frame clones and drops some. Of fewer than 200,000 clones listed, approximately 70% are singletons. The sample consisted of CD8+ T cells sorted from blood, taken at week 0. The origin of the receptors is a human donor with alopecia areata.

This sequence joins TRBV29-1 and TRBJ2-5; D may be TRBD2 (7 bases). Between the trimmed V and J ends, which lost 6 bases and 1 base, there was a span of 12 bases. CDR1 is SQVTM, CDR2 ANQGSEA, per germline. The CDR3 is 13 residues long. CDR3 loop: CSVTRGGQETQYF. The CDR3 DNA reads as TGCAGCGTCACTAGGGGGGGCCAAGAGACCCAGTACTTC.

The chain recombines TRBV29-1 with TRBJ2-7; D ambiguous. With 4 bases removed from V and 3 bases from J, the gap between germline ends came to 7 bases. The CDR3 sequence is 11 residues long. In germline, CDR1 is SQVTM, CDR2 ANQGSEA. CDR3 sequence (DNA): TGCAGCGTTGCTTTAGACTACGAGCAGTACTTC. Translating gives CSVALDYEQYF.

The CDR3 reads CASSIGGDQPQHF. The CDR3 DNA follows: TGTGCCAGTAGTATTGGGGGAGATCAGCCCCAGCATTTT. The rearrangement joins TRBV19 to TRBJ1-5, with TRBD1 as a possible D gene (5 bases). Germline V gene lookup returns CDR1 LNHDA and CDR2 SQIVND (reference sequence). The germline V and J ends were trimmed by 3 bases and 5 bases, with 8 bases remaining between them. This CDR3 region has 13 residues.

This chain links TRBV6-5 with TRBJ2-7; D unresolved. The V end lost 2 bases, the J end lost 5 bases, and 4 bases lay between the germline ends. This CDR3 region has 11 residues. Germline-derived CDR1 and CDR2 are MNHEY and SVGAGI. For the CDR3, the DNA is TGTGCCAGCAGTTACGGCCACGAGCAGTACTTC. This translates into CASSYGHEQYF.

The genes are TRBV6-5 and TRBJ1-1, with 7 bases aligning to TRBD1. The CDR3 covers 12 residues. Germline V gene sequence: CDR1 MNHEY, CDR2 SVGAGI. V lost 6 bases to trimming and J lost 5 bases; unmatched junction nucleotides: 3. The CDR3 region is CASSLQGTEAFF. The CDR3 DNA reads TGTGCCAGCAGCCTACAGGGGACTGAAGCTTTCTTT.

The J gene is TRBJ1-4, the V gene TRBV14; D remains ambiguous. The CDR3 spans 13 residues. Germline V gene data show CDR1 as SGHDN and CDR2 as FVKESK. Trimming took off 2 bases at V and 9 bases at J, with 10 bases between the two ends. The CDR3 DNA follows: TGTGCCAGCAGCCAAAGGATGGTCCAAAAACTGTTTTTT. Protein product: CASSQRMVQKLFF.

This sequence joins TRBV7-9 and TRBJ2-5, with 7 positions matching TRBD2. Per the germline V gene, CDR1 is SEHNR and CDR2 is FQNEAQ (reference sequence). Trimming took 2 bases from V and 5 from J; bases not matched to a gene: 8. The CDR3 sequence is 15 residues long. CDR3 in amino acids: CASSLPDTGRETQYF. The CDR3 coding sequence is TGTGCCAGCAGCTTACCGGACACCGGGAGGGAGACCCAGTACTTC.

The chain combines TRBV4-2 with TRBJ2-1; D is unresolved. Germline V gene sequence: CDR1 LGHNA, CDR2 YNFKEQ. Trimming stripped 1 base from V and 5 bases from J, with 6 bases between. The CDR3 consists of 13 residues. In DNA form, the CDR3 reads TGTGCCAGCAGCCAAGTGGATGACAATGAGCAGTTCTTC. Translation gives CASSQVDDNEQFF.

V is TRBV2 and J is TRBJ2-5; the D call may be TRBD1 or TRBD2 (6 bases each). The J call is uncertain, as TRBJ2-7 better fits the DNA end. The CDR3 runs 18 residues. Per germline, CDR1 SNHLY and CDR2 FYNNEI. The CDR3 sequence: CASSELPRGAGSNYEQYF. The CDR3 DNA reads as TGTGCCAGCAGTGAACTGCCGAGGGGGGCAGGTTCTAACTACGAGCAGTACTTC.

The chain combines TRBV9 with TRBJ1-1; D gene unclear. V was trimmed by 3 bases and J by 4 bases, leaving 13 bases between them. From germline, CDR1 is SGDLS and CDR2 YYNGEE. The CDR3 runs 14 residues. The CDR3 sequence is CASSAPLGSTEAFF. CDR3 DNA sequence: TGTGCCAGCAGCGCGCCTCTGGGGAGCACTGAAGCTTTCTTT.

On this clone itself: Other nucleotide sequences in the sample specify the same CDR3. This chain links TRBV29-1 with TRBJ1-1; D not resolved. This CDR3 spans 12 amino acids. Germline CDR1 SQVTM, CDR2 ANQGSEA. Trimming cost V 6 bases and J 0 bases, with 8 bases left between them. CDR3 sequence: CSVGRLNTEAFF. The CDR3 nucleotides read TGCAGCGTCGGCAGGCTGAACACTGAAGCTTTCTTT.

The J gene is TRBJ1-2, the V gene TRBV2, with D perhaps matching TRBD1 (5 bases). From germline, CDR1 is SNHLY and CDR2 FYNNEI. This CDR3 region has 12 residues. CDR3 loop: CAQKREGYGYTF. CDR3 sequence (DNA): TGTGCGCAGAAGAGGGAGGGGTATGGCTACACCTTC.

The V gene is TRBV13, the J gene TRBJ1-2; maybe TRBD1 (6 bases). Trimming left V 5 bases short and J 8 bases short, with 15 bases between. There are 13 residues in the CDR3. Germline assignment: CDR1 PRHDT and CDR2 FYEKMQ (reference sequence). The chain's CDR3 is CASSIQGRRGYTF. The CDR3 DNA reads as TGTGCCAGCAGCATTCAGGGGAGGAGAGGCTACACCTTC. Variable domain in full (rest from reference TRBV13 and TRBJ1-2): AAGVIQSPRHLIKEKRETATLKCYPIPRHDTVYWYQQGPGQDPQFLISFYEKMQSDKGSIPDRFSAQQFSDYHSELNMSSLELGDSALYFCASSIQGRRGYTFGSGTRLTVV.

Turning to this clone: An end of the junction differs from the germline gene, which may be a read error. This chain uses TRBV12-5 with TRBJ2-1; D is undetermined. The CDR3 contains 12 residues. Germline V gene data show CDR1 as LGHNT and CDR2 as FRNRAP. The CDR3 reads CASVLGYNEQFF. The CDR3 nucleotides read TGTGCTAGTGTTTTGGGGTACAATGAGCAGTTCTTC.

This chain uses TRBV6-5 with TRBJ2-5, with a weak D call TRBD2 (6 bases). The CDR3 contains 15 residues. V gave up 4 bases and J gave up 2 bases, with 14 bases separating them. CDR1 is MNHEY and CDR2 is SVGAGI in the germline V gene. CDR3: CASSWGSREQETQYF. The CDR3 nucleotides are TGTGCCAGCAGTTGGGGCAGTCGGGAGCAAGAGACCCAGTACTTC.

The chain employs TRBV9 and TRBJ2-3; 7 bases are a match to TRBD1. The CDR3 has 13 residues. The germline V gene encodes CDR1 SGDLS and CDR2 YYNGEE. Unmatched junction bases numbered 3, after V lost 3 bases and J lost 5 bases. This CDR3 reads CASSGQGQDTQYF. CDR3 nucleotide sequence: TGTGCCAGCAGCGGACAGGGCCAAGATACGCAGTATTTT. Using reference TRBV9 and TRBJ2-3 for the parts outside the CDR3, the full variable domain is DSGVTQTPKHLITATGQRVTLRCSPRSGDLSVYWYQQSLDQGLQFLIQYYNGEERAKGNILERFSAQQFPDLHSELNLSSLELGDSALYFCASSGQGQDTQYFGPGTRLTVL.

The chain carries TRBV2 and TRBJ2-5, with D perhaps TRBD1 (5 bases). Trimming stripped 2 bases from V and 3 bases from J, with 13 bases between. The germline V gene has CDR1 SNHLY and CDR2 FYNNEI. The CDR3 has 15 residues. The CDR3 region has the DNA TGTGCCAGCAGTGAATGGAAGGCCAGGGAAGAGACCCAGTACTTC. Encoded protein: CASSEWKAREETQYF.

This clone was seen only once. V usage is TRBV2 and J usage is TRBJ2-7; unclear D gene. Trimming took 4 bases from V and 0 from J, leaving 10 bases between them. In germline, CDR1 is SNHLY, CDR2 FYNNEI. This CDR3 is 14 amino acids long. The CDR3 loop is CASSAAATSYEQYF. The CDR3 region has the DNA TGTGCCAGCAGTGCGGCGGCCACCTCCTACGAGCAGTACTTC.

V and J are TRBV19 and TRBJ2-5, with 13 bases lining up with TRBD2. The CDR3 has 19 residues. Per germline, CDR1 LNHDA and CDR2 SQIVND (reference sequence). With 4 bases clipped from V and 5 bases from J, the junction kept 16 bases outside the gene matches. In DNA form, the CDR3 reads TGTGCCAGTAGTACCTCCGGGACTAGCGGGGAACGGGAGTGGGAGACCCAGTACTTC. It translates to CASSTSGTSGEREWETQYF.

The chain links TRBV7-9 to TRBJ2-1; TRBD2 might be the D (5 bases). V was cut by 5 bases and J by 0 bases, with 11 bases left in between. The V gene's germline CDR1 is SEHNR and CDR2 FQNEAQ (reference sequence). The length of the CDR3 is 15 residues. DNA for the CDR3: TGTGCCAGCAGCCGACCCGACTACTCCTACAATGAGCAGTTCTTC. As protein: CASSRPDYSYNEQFF.

V and J are TRBV19 and TRBJ1-2; D not resolved. Germline-derived CDR1 and CDR2 are LNHDA and SQIVND (reference sequence). This CDR3 comprises 12 residues. V was cut by 6 bases and J by 7 bases, with 12 bases left in between. The CDR3 DNA reads as TGTGCCAGTAGGGACTATGTGAGTGGCTACACCTTC. Amino acid sequence: CASRDYVSGYTF.

The genes are TRBV29-1 and TRBJ2-1; 9 nucleotides agree with TRBD1. Germline values: CDR1 SQVTM, CDR2 ANQGSEA. CDR3 length: 13 amino acids. The V segment lost 8 bases and the J segment 7 bases; nucleotides outside the gene matches: 9. The CDR3 sequence: CSSQTGTGNEQFF. CDR3 nucleotide sequence: TGCAGCAGCCAAACCGGGACAGGGAATGAGCAGTTCTTC.

This sequence joins TRBV5-6 and TRBJ2-4; TRBD1 might be the D (5 bases). Trimming took 7 bases from V and 5 from J, leaving 10 bases between them. CDR1 is SGHDT and CDR2 is YYEEEE in the germline V gene. The CDR3 sequence is 12 residues long. The DNA of the CDR3 is TGTGCCAGCGCCCAGGGCCAAAACATTCAGTACTTC. This sequence encodes CASAQGQNIQYF.

The chain links TRBV7-2 to TRBJ2-3; no clear D gene. CDR1 and CDR2 (germline): SGHTA, FQGNSA. The CDR3 sequence is 12 residues long. Trimming removed 3 bases from V and 6 bases from J, with 7 bases in between. For the CDR3, the DNA is TGTGCCAGCAGCTTCTCCTCGGATACGCAGTATTTT. Its translation: CASSFSSDTQYF.

The chain joins TRBV7-3 to TRBJ2-5; 9 bases line up with TRBD1. Trimming cost V 0 bases and J 5 bases; bases outside gene matches: 4. Germline loops: CDR1 SGHTA, CDR2 FQGTGA. This CDR3 spans 15 amino acids. The CDR3 DNA sequence: TGTGCCAGCAGCTTAACGCACGGACAGGGGGAGACCCAGTACTTC. Its protein product is CASSLTHGQGETQYF.